Shown below are 31 T cell receptor beta chains from a single sample sequenced in a study of T cells in localized non-small cell lung cancer. Profiled with immunoSEQ multiplex PCR; TCRdb holds only in-frame clones, not every one. Of fewer than 25,000 clones in the sample, 90% were seen once. The sequences come from peripheral blood, collected before any cancer treatment. The receptors shown here come from a woman between 40 and 69 years old with stage I lung adenocarcinoma.

The genes are TRBV19 and TRBJ2-7, with 9 bases that match TRBD1. The germline V gene encodes CDR1 LNHDA and CDR2 SQIVND (reference sequence). CDR3 size: 16 residues. Trimming cost V 5 bases and J 9 bases; bases outside gene matches: 17. CDR3 region: CASSDPYTGGGNWQYF. CDR3 in DNA: TGTGCCAGTAGTGACCCGTATACAGGGGGCGGAAACTGGCAGTACTTC. Together with reference TRBV19 and TRBJ2-7, the CDR3 gives the full variable domain: DGGITQSPKYLFRKEGQNVTLSCEQNLNHDAMYWYRQDPGQGLRLIYYSQIVNDFQKGDIAEGYSVSREKKESFPLTVTSAQKNPTAFYLCASSDPYTGGGNWQYFGPGTRLTVT.

This clone is a singleton in its sample. The gene calls are TRBV9 and TRBJ2-3; 7 positions agree with TRBD1. Germline V CDR1 and CDR2: SGDLS, YYNGEE. This CDR3 contains 16 residues. Unmatched junction bases numbered 14, after V lost 4 bases and J lost 6 bases. CDR3 sequence: CASSPRILQGMDTQYF. In DNA form, the CDR3 reads TGTGCCAGCAGCCCCCGAATACTACAGGGGATGGATACGCAGTATTTT.

The genes are TRBV29-1 and TRBJ2-1; D gene unclear. Trimming removed 7 bases at V and 0 bases at J, with 13 bases between. Germline-derived CDR1 and CDR2 are SQVTM and ANQGSEA. The CDR3 is 14 amino acids. For the CDR3, the DNA is TGCAGCGCGTCGGTGTTAAGCTCCTACAATGAGCAGTTCTTC. Translated, it gives CSASVLSSYNEQFF.

The rearrangement uses TRBV10-3 and TRBJ2-3; TRBD1 agrees at 10 bases. V was pared by 10 bases and J by 2 bases, with 6 bases of the junction left unmatched. Germline loops: CDR1 ENHRY, CDR2 SYGVKD. The CDR3 runs to 14 residues. CDR3 DNA: TGTGCCAGCGCCGGGACAGGGGACACAGATACGCAGTATTTT. Translated, it gives CASAGTGDTDTQYF.

The rearrangement uses TRBV18 and TRBJ1-1; D gene uncertain. Deletions cut 6 bases from V and 3 bases from J, with 14 bases between. The CDR3 spans 14 residues. The germline CDR1 and CDR2 sequences are KGHSH and LQKENI. CDR3 in amino acids: CASSLEGAYTEAFF. The CDR3 DNA reads TGTGCCAGCTCTCTCGAGGGAGCGTACACTGAAGCTTTCTTT.

The chain couples TRBV5-1 to TRBJ1-2, with TRBD1 as a possible D gene (6 bases). V dropped 5 bases and J dropped 6 bases, with 20 bases sitting between them. CDR1 is SGHRS and CDR2 is YFSETQ in the germline V gene. The CDR3 runs to 15 residues. CDR3 nucleotide sequence: TGCGCCAGCAGAACAACAGGGTGGGCGGATAATGGCTACACCTTC. It yields the protein CASRTTGWADNGYTF.

The DNA for the CDR3 is TGCGCCAGCAGCCAAGAGATCTTCGGGGGCGACCCCCGGGAGGAAGATACGCAGTATTTT. This sequence encodes CASSQEIFGGDPREEDTQYF. The chain recombines TRBV4-3 with TRBJ2-3; D might be TRBD2 (7 bases). The CDR3 has 20 residues. Germline CDR1 LGHNA, CDR2 YSLEER. Trimming took off 0 bases at V and 5 bases at J, with 27 bases between the two ends.

The chain carries TRBV4-3 and TRBJ1-6; TRBD1 aligns across 7 bases. Germline V gives CDR1 LGHNA, CDR2 YSLEER. Trimming removed 0 bases from V and 10 bases from J; junction bases left unmatched: 6. This CDR3 contains 15 residues. CDR3: CASSQDLEGASPLHF. The CDR3 coding sequence is TGCGCCAGCAGCCAAGACCTCGAGGGGGCCTCACCCCTCCACTTT.

The J gene is TRBJ1-1, the V gene TRBV4-1; maybe TRBD1 (6 bases). Per the germline V gene, CDR1 is MGHRA and CDR2 is YSYEKL. The CDR3 has 17 residues. Trimming stripped 4 bases from V and 1 base from J, with 19 bases between. CDR3 DNA: TGCGCCAGCAGCCCGCTATTGGGGACAAAATCGAACACTGAAGCTTTCTTT. Translation gives CASSPLLGTKSNTEAFF.

This clone has just one count. This chain joins TRBV9 and TRBJ2-7; tentatively, D is TRBD2 (5 bases). Germline V gene sequence: CDR1 SGDLS, CDR2 YYNGEE. V was cut by 4 bases and J by 2 bases, with 13 bases left in between. The CDR3 runs to 14 residues. This CDR3 is CASSPLEGPYEQYF. The CDR3 nucleotides read TGTGCCAGCAGCCCCTTAGAGGGCCCCTACGAGCAGTACTTC.

The chain uses TRBV19 and TRBJ2-4; D not resolved. The CDR3 is 17 amino acids. Germline values: CDR1 LNHDA, CDR2 SQIVND (reference sequence). Trimming took 7 bases from V and 0 from J, leaving 19 bases between them. The CDR3 sequence is CASTPTRRGIAKNIQYF. The CDR3 coding sequence is TGTGCCAGTACCCCCACGCGGCGAGGTATAGCCAAAAACATTCAGTACTTC.

The chain employs TRBV5-1 and TRBJ2-3; no clear D. Germline V gives CDR1 SGHRS, CDR2 YFSETQ. The CDR3 is 14 residues long. Trimming took off 0 bases at V and 2 bases at J, with 7 bases between the two ends. The CDR3 spells CASSLGEFTDTQYF. CDR3 DNA: TGCGCCAGCAGCTTGGGCGAGTTCACAGATACGCAGTATTTT. Supplemented by reference TRBV5-1 and TRBJ2-3, the full variable domain reads KAGVTQTPRYLIKTRGQQVTLSCSPISGHRSVSWYQQTPGQGLQFLFEYFSETQRNKGNFPGRFSGRQFSNSRSEMNVSTLELGDSALYLCASSLGEFTDTQYFGPGTRLTVL.

A single count supports this clone. The J gene is TRBJ2-7, the V gene TRBV4-3; D call uncertain. The CDR3 totals 14 residues. V was pared by 0 bases and J by 1 base, with 7 bases between. The germline gives CDR1 LGHNA, CDR2 YSLEER. The CDR3 DNA reads TGCGCCAGCAGCCAAGACACGGAGTCCTACGAGCAGTACTTC. Its translation is CASSQDTESYEQYF.

This chain joins TRBV28 and TRBJ1-5; D remains unclear. This CDR3 has 12 residues. Germline V gene sequence: CDR1 MDHEN, CDR2 SYDVKM. The germline V and J ends were trimmed by 8 bases and 9 bases, with 14 bases remaining between them. The CDR3 nucleotides read TGTGCCAGCGTTCTGAGACCGGGGCCCCAGCATTTT. This encodes CASVLRPGPQHF.

The rearrangement uses TRBV6-5 and TRBJ1-4; D call uncertain. Germline V CDR1 and CDR2: MNHEY, SVGAGI. The length of the CDR3 is 15 residues. The V and J ends lost 3 bases and 2 bases respectively, with 10 bases between them. The CDR3 here is CASSYRGFTNEKLFF. CDR3 bases: TGTGCCAGCAGTTATCGAGGTTTTACTAATGAAAAACTGTTTTTT.

CDR3 protein: CASSLGAAPGDTQYF. The CDR3 DNA sequence: TGTGCCAGCAGCTTGGGTGCGGCCCCGGGGGATACGCAGTATTTT. The chain combines TRBV5-4 with TRBJ2-3, with D tentatively TRBD2 (5 bases). V lost 0 bases and J 6 bases, leaving 14 bases between the germline ends. Germline V CDR1 and CDR2: SGHNT, YYREEE (reference sequence). The CDR3 has 15 amino acids.

The rearrangement links TRBV9 to TRBJ2-3, with D perhaps assigned TRBD1 or TRBD2 (5 bases each). The germline V and J ends were trimmed by 2 bases and 8 bases, with 18 bases remaining between them. From germline, CDR1 is SGDLS and CDR2 YYNGEE. The CDR3 runs 15 residues. CDR3: CASSVRGGSQATQYF. The CDR3 nucleotides read TGTGCCAGCAGCGTCCGGGGCGGATCTCAAGCTACGCAGTATTTT. Based on the CDR3 plus reference TRBV9 and TRBJ2-3, the full variable domain is DSGVTQTPKHLITATGQRVTLRCSPRSGDLSVYWYQQSLDQGLQFLIQYYNGEERAKGNILERFSAQQFPDLHSELNLSSLELGDSALYFCASSVRGGSQATQYFGPGTRLTVL.

This clone was observed a few times. The rearrangement links TRBV11-2 to TRBJ2-5; 15 nucleotides agree with TRBD2. V was pared by 1 base and J by 5 bases, with 8 bases of the junction left unmatched. Germline values: CDR1 SGHAT, CDR2 FQNNGV. This CDR3 spans 18 amino acids. The CDR3 region has the DNA TGTGCCAGCAGCTTAGGCGTCGGGACTAGCGGGAGGAGGGAGACCCAGTACTTC. Its translation: CASSLGVGTSGRRETQYF.

J is TRBJ2-1 and V is TRBV4-3; 10 bases agree with TRBD2. Germline V lookup: CDR1 LGHNA, CDR2 YSLEER. After removal of 1 base from V and 0 bases from J, the junction contained 6 bases not matched to a gene. The CDR3 is 18 residues long. The CDR3 DNA sequence: TGCGCCAGCAGCCAAGCAACTAGCGGGGTCAGCTCCTACAATGAGCAGTTCTTC. Its protein is CASSQATSGVSSYNEQFF.

V usage is TRBV28 and J usage is TRBJ2-1, with 7 bases lining up with TRBD2. V lost 8 bases and J lost 6; bases outside the gene matches: 10. This CDR3 contains 14 residues. Per the germline V gene, CDR1 is MDHEN and CDR2 is SYDVKM. CDR3 protein: CASGSGTTLNEQFF. CDR3 DNA: TGTGCCAGCGGGTCCGGGACTACTCTCAATGAGCAGTTCTTC.

The genes are TRBV30 and TRBJ2-3; unclear D gene. Germline loops: CDR1 GTSNPN, CDR2 SVGIG (reference sequence). V was pared by 3 bases and J by 0 bases, with 10 bases between. The CDR3 is 14 residues long. This CDR3 reads CAWSPDGSTDTQYF. CDR3 bases: TGTGCCTGGAGCCCAGATGGGAGCACAGATACGCAGTATTTT.

The CDR3 sequence: CASSIDGSNGNTIYF. CDR3 nucleotide sequence: TGTGCCAGTAGTATAGATGGGAGCAATGGAAACACCATATATTTT. V gene TRBV19 combines with J gene TRBJ1-3, with D unclear. V was clipped by 0 bases and J by 3 bases, with 9 bases between them. There are 15 residues in the CDR3. Per the germline V gene, CDR1 is LNHDA and CDR2 is SQIVND (reference sequence).

The rearrangement uses TRBV6-1 and TRBJ1-5, with no clear D. V was pared by 4 bases and J by 0 bases, with 7 bases between. The CDR3 has 14 amino acids. Germline loops: CDR1 MNHNS, CDR2 SASEGT. The CDR3 DNA follows: TGTGCCAGCAGTGGAGACGGTAGCAATCAGCCCCAGCATTTT. Amino acid sequence: CASSGDGSNQPQHF.

This sequence joins TRBV6-1 and TRBJ2-5; possible D gene TRBD1, 6 bases. The CDR3 consists of 13 residues. Germline V gives CDR1 MNHNS, CDR2 SASEGT. The ends were cut back, 6 bases at V and 5 bases at J, with 13 bases in the middle. The CDR3 reads CASRQQGFETQYF. CDR3 nucleotides: TGTGCCAGCAGGCAACAGGGATTTGAGACCCAGTACTTC.

The CDR3 coding sequence is TGTGCCAGCAGTTTAGGATCCGGACAGGGGAGCTCCTACGAGCAGTACTTC. It is translated as CASSLGSGQGSSYEQYF. The rearrangement uses TRBV28 and TRBJ2-7; TRBD1 agrees at 9 bases. CDR1 and CDR2 (germline): MDHEN, SYDVKM. J was trimmed by 0 bases and V by 2 bases; bases with no gene match: 8. The CDR3 runs 17 residues.

Comments on this clone: The junction shows a germline mismatch at one end, possibly a read error. This chain links TRBV7-7 with TRBJ2-1, with TRBD2 matching 9 bases. Germline CDR1 and CDR2: SSHAT and FNYEAQ (reference sequence). The CDR3 spans 21 residues. The CDR3 nucleotides read TGTGCTAGCAGCCACTTACCTAAACTAGCGGGCATTCCTTACTCCTACAATGAGCAGTTCTTC. Protein product: CASSHLPKLAGIPYSYNEQFF.

The chain links TRBV2 to TRBJ2-1; 8 bases fit TRBD1. CDR1 is SNHLY, CDR2 FYNNEI, per germline. The CDR3 consists of 13 residues. With 5 bases clipped from V and 8 bases from J, the junction kept 5 bases outside the gene matches. CDR3 DNA: TGTGCCAGCAGTAAGGACAGGGTAGATGAGCAGTTCTTC. It is translated as CASSKDRVDEQFF.

The rearrangement uses TRBV7-2 and TRBJ1-2; weak D call: TRBD1 (6 bases). CDR1 is SGHTA and CDR2 is FQGNSA in the germline V gene. The CDR3 has 16 amino acids. V was trimmed by 1 base and J by 4 bases, leaving 16 bases between them. The CDR3 region has the DNA TGTGCCAGCAGCTTAGGACAGGCCCGGGCGAGCTATGGCTACACCTTC. It encodes CASSLGQARASYGYTF.

The gene calls are TRBV28 and TRBJ2-5; 7 nucleotides match TRBD2. Germline V gives CDR1 MDHEN, CDR2 SYDVKM. V lost 5 bases to trimming and J lost 3 bases; unmatched junction nucleotides: 3. This CDR3 is 13 amino acids long. The CDR3 bases are TGTGCCAGCAGTGGAACTAGCGAAGAGACCCAGTACTTC. Its translation: CASSGTSEETQYF.

This clone qualifies as medium-sized. This chain connects TRBV11-2 to TRBJ1-1; D gene unclear. The CDR3 runs to 12 residues. Between the trimmed V and J ends, which lost 1 base and 4 bases, there was a span of 4 bases. Germline values: CDR1 SGHAT, CDR2 FQNNGV. The CDR3 sequence: CASSLVGTEAFF. Written as DNA, the CDR3 is TGTGCCAGCAGCTTAGTGGGCACTGAAGCTTTCTTT.

A few counts support this clone. The same CDR3 arises from other DNA sequences in this sample as well. J is TRBJ1-1 and V is TRBV20-1; unclear D gene. V was pared by 1 base and J by 1 base, with 1 base between. The length of the CDR3 is 11 residues. Germline CDR1 reads DFQATT; CDR2 reads SNEGSKA (reference sequence). The CDR3 bases are TGCAGTGCTAGAGGGAACACTGAAGCTTTCTTT. Its protein product is CSARGNTEAFF.